The following is a T cell receptor (beta chain) sequence with its context. In the PCR, 60 Vbeta and 13 Jbeta primers were used. Sequencing was performed with immunoSEQ multiplex PCR; in TCRdb, only in-frame clones are kept and a portion is missing. The table lists around 150,000 clones, roughly three quarters of them singletons. The sample comes from a study of cytomegalovirus exposure and HLA in healthy donors. The CDR3 has 19 amino acids. This sequence joins TRBV21-1 and TRBJ2-5; no check of the table's D call, TRBD2, against the DNA was made. TRBV21-1 is a pseudogene. The material sequenced was PBMCs. The TCR sequence derives from a human donor in good health. Here the CDR3 reads CASSKLKGGLQMYQETQYF. The CDR3 coding sequence is TGTGCCAGCAGCAAGCTTAAGGGAGGCCTCCAGATGTACCAAGAGACCCAGTACTTC.